This TCR beta chain is from a study of T cells in Graves' hyperthyroidism and ophthalmopathy. This clonotype was seen at least ten times. The source material, RNA transcripts, was used to amplify TCR beta CDR3 regions. Primed by the HTBI set, a first-round RT-PCR was run on the TCR CDR3. TCRdb reanalysed the multiplex PCR reads using MiXCR and keeps one entry per CDR3 protein. The sample holds fewer than 350,000 distinct CDR3 sequences, around 15% seen once. Germline values: CDR1 LNHNV, CDR2 YYDKDF (reference sequence). V dropped 1 base and J dropped 0 bases, with 19 bases sitting between them. The CDR3 has 18 amino acids.

The sample taken for sequencing was blood. The chain has TRBV15 and TRBJ2-7, with D possibly TRBD1 on 5 matching bases. This sequence originates from a woman in her 40s with Graves' hyperthyroidism. CDR3 sequence reads: CATSRAGRGHHGSYEQYF. CDR3 DNA sequence: TGTGCCACCAGCAGAGCAGGAAGGGGCCACCATGGCTCCTACGAGCAGTACTTC.